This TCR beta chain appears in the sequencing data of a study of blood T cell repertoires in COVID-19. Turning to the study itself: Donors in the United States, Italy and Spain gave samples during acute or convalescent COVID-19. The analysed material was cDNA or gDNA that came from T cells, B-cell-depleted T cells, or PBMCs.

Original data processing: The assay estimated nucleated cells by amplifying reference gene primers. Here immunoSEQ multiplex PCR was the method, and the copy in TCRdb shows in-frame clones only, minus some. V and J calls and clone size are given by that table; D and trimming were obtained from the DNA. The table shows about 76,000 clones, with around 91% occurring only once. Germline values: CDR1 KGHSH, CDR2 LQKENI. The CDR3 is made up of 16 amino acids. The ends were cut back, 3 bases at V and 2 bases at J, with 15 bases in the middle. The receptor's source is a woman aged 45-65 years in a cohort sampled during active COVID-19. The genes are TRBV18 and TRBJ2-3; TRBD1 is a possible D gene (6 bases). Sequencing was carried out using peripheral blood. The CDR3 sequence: CASSPSTGSITDTQYF. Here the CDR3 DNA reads TGTGCCAGCTCACCTTCGACAGGTTCTATCACAGATACGCAGTATTTT.